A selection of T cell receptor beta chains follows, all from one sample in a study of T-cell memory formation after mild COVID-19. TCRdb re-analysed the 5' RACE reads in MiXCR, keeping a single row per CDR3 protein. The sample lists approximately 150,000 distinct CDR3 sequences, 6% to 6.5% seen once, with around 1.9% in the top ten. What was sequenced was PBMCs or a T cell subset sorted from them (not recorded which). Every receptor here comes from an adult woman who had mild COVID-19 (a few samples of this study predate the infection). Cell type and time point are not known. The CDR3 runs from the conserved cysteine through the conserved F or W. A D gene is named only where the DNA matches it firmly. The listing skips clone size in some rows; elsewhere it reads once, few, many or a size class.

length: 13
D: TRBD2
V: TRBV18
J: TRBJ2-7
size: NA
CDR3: CASSPSSGNEQYF
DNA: TGTGCCAGCTCACCTTCCAGCGGGAACGAGCAGTACTTC

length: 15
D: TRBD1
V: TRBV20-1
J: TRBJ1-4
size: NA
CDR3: CSARNPGQTNEKLFF
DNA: TGCAGTGCTCGTAACCCGGGACAGACTAATGAAAAACTGTTTTTT

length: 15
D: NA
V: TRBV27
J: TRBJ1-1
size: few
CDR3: CASSPRGGSGTEAFF
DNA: TGTGCCAGCAGTCCTCGGGGGGGTTCGGGCACTGAAGCTTTCTTT

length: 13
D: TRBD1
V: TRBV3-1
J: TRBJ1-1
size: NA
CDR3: CASRPPGGTEAFF
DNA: TGTGCCAGCCGACCCCCAGGGGGCACTGAAGCTTTCTTT

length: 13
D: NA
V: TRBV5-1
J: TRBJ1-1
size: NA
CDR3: CASSLVGGKPAFF
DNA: TGCGCCAGCAGCTTGGTGGGTGGAAAGCCAGCTTTCTTT

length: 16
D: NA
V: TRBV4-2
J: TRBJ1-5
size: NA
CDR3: CASSQDDSASYQPQHF
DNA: TGTGCCAGCAGCCAAGATGACAGCGCGTCCTATCAGCCCCAGCATTTT

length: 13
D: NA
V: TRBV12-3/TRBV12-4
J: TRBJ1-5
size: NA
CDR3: CASSAIGVQPQHF
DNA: TGTGCCAGCAGTGCTATAGGGGTTCAGCCCCAGCATTTT

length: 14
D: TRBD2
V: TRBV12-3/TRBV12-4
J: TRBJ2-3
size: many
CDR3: CASARGGRTDTQYF
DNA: TGTGCCAGCGCACGGGGGGGCCGCACAGATACGCAGTATTTT

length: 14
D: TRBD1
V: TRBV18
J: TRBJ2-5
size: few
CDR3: CASSPTGGQETQYF
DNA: TGTGCCAGCTCACCCACAGGGGGCCAAGAGACCCAGTACTTC

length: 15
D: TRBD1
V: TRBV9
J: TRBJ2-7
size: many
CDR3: CASSVGQGATYEQYF
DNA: TGTGCCAGCAGCGTAGGGCAGGGGGCGACCTACGAGCAGTACTTC

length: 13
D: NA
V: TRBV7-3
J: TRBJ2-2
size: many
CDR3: CASSSLNTGELFF
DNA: TGTGCCAGCAGCTCACTGAACACCGGGGAGCTGTTTTTT

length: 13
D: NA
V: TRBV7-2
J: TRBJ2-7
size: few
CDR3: CASSLGRAELAYF
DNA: TGTGCCAGCAGCCTAGGTAGGGCAGAGCTGGCGTACTTC

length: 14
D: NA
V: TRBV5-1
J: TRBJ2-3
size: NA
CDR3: CASSLGGNADTQYF
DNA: TGCGCCAGCAGCTTGGGGGGGAATGCAGATACGCAGTATTTT

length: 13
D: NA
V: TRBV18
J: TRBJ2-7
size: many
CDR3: CASSPGLSYEQYF
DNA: TGTGCCAGCTCACCCGGACTCTCCTACGAGCAGTACTTC

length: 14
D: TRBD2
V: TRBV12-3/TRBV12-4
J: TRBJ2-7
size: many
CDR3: CASTSGRPTYEQYF
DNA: TGTGCCAGCACTAGCGGGAGACCCACCTACGAGCAGTACTTC

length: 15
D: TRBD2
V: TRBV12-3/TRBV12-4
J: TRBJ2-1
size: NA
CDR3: CASSLGLAGANEQFF
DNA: TGTGCCAGCAGCCTGGGACTAGCGGGAGCCAATGAGCAGTTCTTC

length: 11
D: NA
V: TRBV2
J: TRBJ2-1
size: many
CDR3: CASSGQVDVSF
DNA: TGTGCCAGCAGTGGTCAAGTAGATGTGTCCTTC

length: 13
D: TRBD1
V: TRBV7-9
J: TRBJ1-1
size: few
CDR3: CASSWREGGAAFF
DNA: TGTGCCAGCAGCTGGCGAGAAGGGGGCGCCGCTTTCTTT

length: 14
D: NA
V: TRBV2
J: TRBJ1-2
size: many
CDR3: CASSEGGPIYGYTF
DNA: TGTGCCAGCAGTGAAGGCGGCCCTATCTATGGCTACACCTTC

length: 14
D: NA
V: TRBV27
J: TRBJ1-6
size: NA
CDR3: CASSIRENNSPLHF
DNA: TGTGCCAGCAGTATAAGGGAGAACAATTCACCCCTCCACTTT

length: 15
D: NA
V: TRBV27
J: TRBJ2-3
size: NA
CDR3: CASSLEAGSADTQYF
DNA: TGTGCCAGCAGTTTAGAAGCCGGGAGTGCAGATACGCAGTATTTT

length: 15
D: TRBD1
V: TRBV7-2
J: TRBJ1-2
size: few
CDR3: CASSLGDRGGYGYTF
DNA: TGTGCCAGCAGCTTAGGCGACAGGGGGGGGTATGGCTACACCTTC

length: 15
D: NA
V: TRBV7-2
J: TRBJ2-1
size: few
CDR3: CASSSSRRGGNEQFF
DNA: TGTGCCAGCAGCTCGAGTAGACGGGGCGGTAATGAGCAGTTCTTC

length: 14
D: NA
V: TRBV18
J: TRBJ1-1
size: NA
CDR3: CASSLAGGDTEAFF
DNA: TGTGCCAGCTCTCTAGCAGGAGGGGACACTGAAGCTTTCTTT

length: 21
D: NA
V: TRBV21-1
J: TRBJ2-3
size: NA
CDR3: CASSKELGGARTQGPEDTQYF
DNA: TGTGCCAGCAGCAAAGAATTGGGGGGCGCCAGGACTCAAGGGCCTGAAGATACGCAGTATTTT

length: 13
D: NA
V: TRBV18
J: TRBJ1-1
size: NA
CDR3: CASSPSGNTEAFF
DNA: TGTGCCAGCTCACCGAGTGGGAACACTGAAGCTTTCTTT

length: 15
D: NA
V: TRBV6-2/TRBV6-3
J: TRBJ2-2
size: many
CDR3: CASSYSDKDTGELFF
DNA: TGTGCCAGCAGTTACTCGGATAAGGACACCGGGGAGCTGTTTTTT

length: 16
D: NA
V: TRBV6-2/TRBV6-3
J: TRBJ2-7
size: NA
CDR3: CASKRVQGTVSYEQYF
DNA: TGTGCCAGCAAACGGGTCCAAGGGACCGTTTCCTACGAGCAGTACTTC

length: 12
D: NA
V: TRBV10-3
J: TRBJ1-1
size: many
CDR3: CAISLENTEAFF
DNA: TGTGCCATCAGCCTTGAGAACACTGAAGCTTTCTTT

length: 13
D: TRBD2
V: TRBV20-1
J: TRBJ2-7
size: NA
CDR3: CSAATSGIYEQYF
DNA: TGCAGTGCTGCGACTAGCGGGATCTACGAGCAGTACTTC

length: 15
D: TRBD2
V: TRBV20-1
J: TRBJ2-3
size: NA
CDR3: CSARDRGGVKDTQYF
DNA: TGCAGTGCTAGAGATCGGGGGGGAGTGAAAGATACGCAGTATTTT

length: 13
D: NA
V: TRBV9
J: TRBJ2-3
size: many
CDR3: CASSVEVADTQYF
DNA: TGTGCCAGCAGCGTAGAGGTCGCAGATACGCAGTATTTT

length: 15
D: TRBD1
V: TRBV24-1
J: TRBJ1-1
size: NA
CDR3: CATSDTRGPGTEAFF
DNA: TGTGCCACCAGTGATACCAGGGGGCCGGGTACTGAAGCTTTCTTT

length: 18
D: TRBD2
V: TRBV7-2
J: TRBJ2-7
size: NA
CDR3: CASSSGTSGKGGLYEQYF
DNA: TGTGCCAGCAGCTCCGGGACTAGCGGGAAAGGGGGCCTGTACGAGCAGTACTTC

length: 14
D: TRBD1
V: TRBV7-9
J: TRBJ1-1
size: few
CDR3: CASSSGGENTEAFF
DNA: TGTGCCAGCAGCTCAGGGGGCGAAAACACTGAAGCTTTCTTT

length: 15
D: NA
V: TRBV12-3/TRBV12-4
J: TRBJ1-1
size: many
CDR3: CASSFGPDRNTEAFF
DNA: TGTGCCAGCAGTTTTGGCCCCGACAGGAACACTGAAGCTTTCTTT